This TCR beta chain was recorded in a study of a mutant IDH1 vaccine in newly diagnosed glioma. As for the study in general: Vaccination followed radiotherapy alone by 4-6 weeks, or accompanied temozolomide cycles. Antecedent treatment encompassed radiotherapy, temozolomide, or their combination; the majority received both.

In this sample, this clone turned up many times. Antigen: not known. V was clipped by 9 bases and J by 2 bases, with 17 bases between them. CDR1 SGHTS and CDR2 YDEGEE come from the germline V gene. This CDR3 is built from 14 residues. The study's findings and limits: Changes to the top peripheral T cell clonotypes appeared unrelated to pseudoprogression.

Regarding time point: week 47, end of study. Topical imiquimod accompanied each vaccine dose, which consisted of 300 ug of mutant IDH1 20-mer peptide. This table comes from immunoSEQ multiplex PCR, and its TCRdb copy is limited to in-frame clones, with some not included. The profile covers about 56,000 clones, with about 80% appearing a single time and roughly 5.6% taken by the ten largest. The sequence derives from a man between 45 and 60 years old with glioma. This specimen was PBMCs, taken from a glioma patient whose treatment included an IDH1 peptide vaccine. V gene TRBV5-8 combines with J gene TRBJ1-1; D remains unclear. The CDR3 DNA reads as TGTGCCACCCAGCATAGAGGGCGCAACACTGAAGCTTTCTTT. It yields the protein CATQHRGRNTEAFF.